This T cell receptor (beta chain) was obtained from a study of blood T cells in healthy people across ages. V dropped 4 bases and J dropped 2 bases, with 6 bases sitting between them. The CDR3 runs 13 residues. Germline V gene lookup returns CDR1 SNHLY and CDR2 FYNNEI. Together with a sample-barcoded 5' primer, a J-beta primer mix was included in a second PCR lasting 7 to 11 cycles. Sequencing recovered at least 2.5 million CDR3-containing paired-end reads from each sample. Using its own MiXCR run on the 5' RACE reads, TCRdb lists one record per CDR3 protein. The table includes just over 800,000 distinct CDR3 sequences, 62% detected once. Each sample had at least 6.5 million PBMCs isolated.

Sequencing used blood. The source is a man younger than 40 in good health. The gene calls are TRBV2 and TRBJ1-5; no clear D gene. The CDR3 loop reads CASSAQGNQPQHF. CDR3 coding DNA: TGTGCCAGCAGTGCGCAGGGCAATCAGCCCCAGCATTTT.